This is a list of T cell receptor beta chains from one sample in a study of CD4 T cells in relation to SARS-CoV-2 and coronaviruses. These receptors have no known antigen. Data came from immunoSEQ multiplex PCR; TCRdb stores just in-frame clones and leaves some out. Found here are around 16,000 clones, over 60% of them singletons; the top ten hold approximately 25%. Material: CD4+ T cells from PBMCs, cultured in vitro. The receptor source for this set is a human donor in good health. CDR3s include the opening cysteine and the closing phenylalanine or tryptophan. Fields, in order: V gene, clone size, CDR3 length, J gene, D gene, CDR3 protein, CDR3 DNA. The D gene is left open where the match is weak. The size field is filled for only some rows; it gives once, few, many or a size class.

TRBV11-2	-	16	TRBJ2-1	TRBD2	CASSSLAGKLYNEQFF	TGTGCCAGCAGCTCTTTAGCGGGGAAACTGTACAATGAGCAGTTCTTC
TRBV5-4	-	15	TRBJ2-3	TRBD1	CASSFWDSSTDTQYF	TGTGCCAGCAGCTTTTGGGACAGCAGCACAGATACGCAGTATTTT
TRBV11-3	-	17	TRBJ2-1	TRBD2	CASSLEAAGGVYNEQFF	TGTGCCAGCAGCTTAGAGGCAGCGGGAGGCGTTTACAATGAGCAGTTCTTC
TRBV6-1	once	14	TRBJ2-7	-	CASSEVIGLGEQYF	TGTGCCAGCAGTGAAGTCATCGGGCTTGGCGAGCAGTACTTC
TRBV11-2	-	15	TRBJ1-2	-	CASSLDPGGVDGYTF	TGTGCCAGCAGCTTAGATCCTGGGGGGGTCGATGGCTACACCTTC
TRBV24-1	-	15	TRBJ2-3	-	CATSHRSASTDTQYF	TGTGCCACCAGTCACCGAAGCGCAAGCACAGATACGCAGTATTTT
TRBV7-3	-	15	TRBJ2-2	TRBD1	CASSLQGAGTGELFF	TGTGCCAGCAGCTTACAGGGGGCGGGCACCGGGGAGCTGTTTTTT
TRBV29-1	-	12	TRBJ1-2	-	CSAYSQGTGYTF	TGCAGCGCCTATTCGCAGGGGACTGGCTACACCTTC
TRBV6-1	few	16	TRBJ1-1	-	CASSESGGSRSTEAFF	TGTGCCAGCAGTGAAAGCGGGGGCTCACGTAGCACTGAAGCTTTCTTT
TRBV7-9	-	17	TRBJ2-2	-	CASSSDSQRVYTGELFF	TGTGCCAGCAGCTCAGACAGCCAACGGGTTTACACCGGGGAGCTGTTTTTT
TRBV30	few	11	TRBJ1-3	-	CAWSTDTTRDF	TGTGCCTGGAGTACGGACACAACCAGGGATTTT
TRBV19	-	15	TRBJ1-5	TRBD1	CASSMQGAGGQPQHF	TGTGCCAGTAGTATGCAGGGGGCCGGTGGTCAGCCCCAGCATTTT
TRBV7-8	-	16	TRBJ1-3	TRBD1	CASSPTGASSGNTIYF	TGTGCCAGCAGCCCGACAGGGGCCAGCTCTGGAAACACCATATATTTT